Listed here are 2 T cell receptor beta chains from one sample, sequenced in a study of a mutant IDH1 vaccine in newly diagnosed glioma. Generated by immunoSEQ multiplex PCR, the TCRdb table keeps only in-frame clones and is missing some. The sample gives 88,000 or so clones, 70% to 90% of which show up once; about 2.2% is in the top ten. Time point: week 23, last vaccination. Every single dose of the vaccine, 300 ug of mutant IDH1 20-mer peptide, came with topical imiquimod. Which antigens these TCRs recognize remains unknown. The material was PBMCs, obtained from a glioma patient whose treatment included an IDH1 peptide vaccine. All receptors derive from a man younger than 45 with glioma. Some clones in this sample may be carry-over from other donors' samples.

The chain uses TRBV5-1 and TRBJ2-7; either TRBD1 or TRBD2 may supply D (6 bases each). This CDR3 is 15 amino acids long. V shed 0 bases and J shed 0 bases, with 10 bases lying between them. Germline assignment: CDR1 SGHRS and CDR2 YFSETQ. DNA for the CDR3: TGCGCCAGCAGCTTGGAAGGGGGGACCTCCTACGAGCAGTACTTC. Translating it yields CASSLEGGTSYEQYF.

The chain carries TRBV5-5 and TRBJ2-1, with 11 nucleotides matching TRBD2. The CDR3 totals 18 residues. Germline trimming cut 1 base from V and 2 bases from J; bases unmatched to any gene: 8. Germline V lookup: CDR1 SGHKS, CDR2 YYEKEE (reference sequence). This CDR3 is CASSLLPISGGAYNEQFF. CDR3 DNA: TGTGCCAGCAGCTTGTTACCAATTAGCGGGGGGGCCTACAATGAGCAGTTCTTC. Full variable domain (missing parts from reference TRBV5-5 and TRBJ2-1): DAGVTQSPTHLIKTRGQQVTLRCSPISGHKSVSWYQQVLGQGPQFIFQYYEKEERGRGNFPDRFSARQFPNYSSELNVNALLLGDSALYLCASSLLPISGGAYNEQFFGPGTRLTVL.